This T cell receptor (beta chain) was captured in a study of CD8+CD57+ T cells in acquired aplastic anemia. By flow cytometry, patients selected for sequencing had shown an expansion of CD8+CD57+ cells. Genomic DNA, serving as template, underwent TCR beta VDJ and CDR3 profiling. Via MiXCR, TCRdb re-called the reads, giving one row per CDR3 protein. The sample lists 100,000 to 150,000 distinct CDR3 sequences, about 40% occurring once. Germline lookup yields CDR1 SQVTM and CDR2 ANQGSEA. The CDR3 is made up of 15 amino acids. V shed 6 bases and J 1 base; nucleotides not matched to a gene: 10. Material: sorted CD4+, CD8+, or CD8+CD57+ T cells (not recorded which) from PBMCs. This sequence joins TRBV29-1 and TRBJ1-1; 8 bases are shared with TRBD1. The receptor's source is a human donor with aplastic anemia. The CDR3 is CSVLDRVKGNTEAFF. DNA of the CDR3: TGCAGCGTCCTGGACAGGGTTAAGGGGAACACTGAAGCTTTCTTT.